What follows are 29 T cell receptor beta chains derived from one specimen sequenced in a study of CD8 T cells in Susac syndrome. Random hexamers were used to reverse transcribe an amount of about 0.45 to 1 ug RNA. Each CDR3 protein is one row after TCRdb ran MiXCR on the immunoSEQ multiplex PCR reads. The sample yields 92,000 or so distinct CDR3 sequences, around 96% seen once. The sequencing sample was made of CD8+ T cells from PBMCs. These receptors came from a human donor with Susac syndrome.

J is TRBJ1-1 and V is TRBV30; D gene unclear. Deletions cut 1 base from V and 0 bases from J, with 3 bases between. CDR1 is GTSNPN and CDR2 is SVGIG in the germline V gene (reference sequence). The CDR3 runs to 12 residues. The DNA for the CDR3 is TGTGCCTGGAGTGCCCTGAACACTGAAGCTTTCTTT. Protein sequence: CAWSALNTEAFF.

The chain combines TRBV4-3 with TRBJ2-3; D is possibly TRBD1 (5 bases). CDR1 is LGHNA, CDR2 YSLEER, per germline. The ends were cut back, 1 base at V and 7 bases at J, with 9 bases in the middle. This CDR3 comprises 13 residues. The CDR3 sequence is CASSQGAGNTQYF. For the CDR3, the DNA is TGCGCCAGCAGCCAAGGAGCAGGGAATACGCAGTATTTT.

The chain is built from TRBV20-1 and TRBJ2-3; 9 positions agree with TRBD2. The CDR3 has 16 residues. The ends lost 5 bases at V and 6 bases at J; junction bases unmatched: 15. CDR1 is DFQATT, CDR2 SNEGSKA, per germline (reference sequence). For the CDR3, the DNA is TGCAGTGCTGGTTCGACTGGCGGGGGGGGCCTGGATACGCAGTATTTT. Translation gives CSAGSTGGGGLDTQYF.

Turning to this clonotype: An end of the junction does not agree with germline; a read error may underlie this. This chain connects TRBV12-3 or TRBV12-4 to TRBJ2-5; 11 nucleotides align to TRBD2. This CDR3 region has 15 residues. As DNA, the CDR3 is TGTGCCAGCAATTTAGGGACTAGCGGCCAAGAGACCCAGTACTTC. Its translation is CASNLGTSGQETQYF.

V is TRBV7-8 and J is TRBJ1-6; unclear D gene. The germline V and J ends were trimmed by 0 bases and 12 bases, with 12 bases remaining between them. The CDR3 has 14 residues. The V gene's germline CDR1 is SGHVS and CDR2 FQNEAQ. CDR3 DNA: TGTGCCAGCAGCTTAGCTACAGAGTATAGACCCCTCCACTTT. Residues: CASSLATEYRPLHF.

The chain carries TRBV2 and TRBJ2-1, with a possible D match to TRBD1 (5 bases). Trimming removed 3 bases from V and 6 bases from J, with 15 bases in between. The CDR3 loop spans 15 amino acids. Germline CDR1 and CDR2: SNHLY and FYNNEI. CDR3 loop: CASSDNTPRGNEQFF. In DNA, the CDR3 is TGTGCCAGCAGTGACAATACACCAAGGGGCAATGAGCAGTTCTTC.

The rearrangement uses TRBV20-1 and TRBJ2-4, with 9 positions matching TRBD1. Per germline, CDR1 DFQATT and CDR2 SNEGSKA (reference sequence). The V gene end was trimmed by 1 base and the J gene end by 8 bases; junction bases not matched to a gene: 3. This CDR3 spans 13 amino acids. CDR3 region: CSARGQGGDIQYF. The DNA for the CDR3 is TGCAGTGCTAGAGGACAGGGGGGTGACATTCAGTACTTC.

The chain uses TRBV28 and TRBJ1-1; D uncertain. Per germline, CDR1 MDHEN and CDR2 SYDVKM. Trimming stripped 7 bases from V and 1 base from J, with 10 bases between. This CDR3 is 13 amino acids long. As DNA, the CDR3 is TGTGCCAGCATCTACGGGCGGAACACTGAAGCTTTCTTT. Protein: CASIYGRNTEAFF.

V usage is TRBV30 and J usage is TRBJ1-2, with a possible D match to TRBD1 (5 bases). CDR1 is GTSNPN and CDR2 is SVGIG in the germline V gene (reference sequence). V was trimmed by 0 bases and J by 8 bases, leaving 19 bases between them. The CDR3 covers 15 residues. DNA for the CDR3: TGTGCCTGGAGTGTAGGGACCGTCTATCCTTTGGGCTACACCTTC. Translation: CAWSVGTVYPLGYTF.

The chain recombines TRBV20-1 with TRBJ2-1; possibly TRBD2 for D (7 bases). CDR1 is DFQATT, CDR2 SNEGSKA, per germline (reference sequence). Trimming cost V 3 bases and J 5 bases, with 17 bases left between them. The length of the CDR3 is 15 residues. CDR3 in DNA: TGCAGTGCTAGGGGGAGGGCGGGGGCCCACAATGAGCAGTTCTTC. It is translated as CSARGRAGAHNEQFF.

The gene calls are TRBV2 and TRBJ2-1; maybe TRBD1 (6 bases). V was shortened by 4 bases and J by 5 bases, with 9 bases between the two germline ends. Germline loops: CDR1 SNHLY, CDR2 FYNNEI. The CDR3 has 13 residues. CDR3 nucleotide sequence: TGTGCCAGCAGTGGACAGGTAAACAATGAGCAGTTCTTC. Translated, it gives CASSGQVNNEQFF.

The chain couples TRBV19 to TRBJ1-1; D is uncertain. The V end was cut by 7 bases, the J end by 1 base, with 13 bases between. Germline V gene data show CDR1 as LNHDA and CDR2 as SQIVND (reference sequence). The CDR3 length is 14 residues. The CDR3 here is CASNPGGENTEAFF. CDR3 coding DNA: TGTGCCAGTAATCCCGGTGGGGAGAACACTGAAGCTTTCTTT.

This clonotype showed up just once. The rearrangement joins TRBV5-4 to TRBJ2-3; no reliable D call. The CDR3 covers 12 residues. Trimming left V 0 bases short and J 6 bases short, with 5 bases between. CDR1 SGHNT and CDR2 YYREEE come from the germline V gene (reference sequence). The CDR3 loop is CASSLEFDTQYF. The CDR3 DNA is TGTGCCAGCAGCTTGGAGTTTGATACGCAGTATTTT.

In its sample, this clonotype was seen once. V and J are TRBV20-1 and TRBJ1-2; TRBD1 agrees at 9 bases. Per the germline V gene, CDR1 is DFQATT and CDR2 is SNEGSKA (reference sequence). Trimming removed 1 base from V and 2 bases from J; junction bases left unmatched: 8. This CDR3 comprises 16 residues. The CDR3 sequence is CSARGSADRGNYGYTF. CDR3 nucleotide sequence: TGCAGTGCTAGAGGGTCAGCGGACAGGGGAAACTATGGCTACACCTTC.

This clonotype came up a few times. This chain uses TRBV27 with TRBJ1-2; tentative D call: TRBD1 (6 bases). Between the trimmed V and J ends, which lost 0 bases and 5 bases, there was a span of 7 bases. There are 13 residues in the CDR3. Germline CDR1 is MNHEY and CDR2 is SMNVEV (reference sequence). DNA of the CDR3: TGTGCCAGCAGTTTATCGGGGACATATGGCTACACCTTC. Its protein product is CASSLSGTYGYTF.

This clonotype showed up just once. The J gene is TRBJ1-3, the V gene TRBV28; the D gene is possibly TRBD1 (5 bases). Germline assignment: CDR1 MDHEN and CDR2 SYDVKM. Trimming stripped 10 bases from V and 2 bases from J, with 18 bases between. The CDR3 is 15 residues long. CDR3 region: CAIGGGRKAGNTIYF. CDR3 coding DNA: TGTGCCATCGGGGGAGGGCGTAAAGCTGGAAACACCATATATTTT.

The chain is built from TRBV7-2 and TRBJ2-3; D remains ambiguous. Trimming took off 3 bases at V and 2 bases at J, with 9 bases between the two ends. Looked up from germline, CDR1 is SGHTA and CDR2 is FQGNSA. The length of the CDR3 is 14 residues. The CDR3 loop reads CASSLWSDTDTQYF. The DNA for the CDR3 is TGTGCCAGCAGCTTGTGGTCCGACACAGATACGCAGTATTTT.

The rearrangement links TRBV13 to TRBJ2-5, with D perhaps assigned TRBD1 or TRBD2 (5 bases each). Looked up from germline, CDR1 is PRHDT and CDR2 is FYEKMQ (reference sequence). Trimming took off 4 bases at V and 3 bases at J, with 12 bases between the two ends. The CDR3 totals 14 residues. CDR3 sequence reads: CASSSYRDEETQYF. The DNA of the CDR3 is TGTGCCAGCAGCTCATACCGGGACGAAGAGACCCAGTACTTC. The variable domain in full, completed from reference TRBV13 and TRBJ2-5, reads AAGVIQSPRHLIKEKRETATLKCYPIPRHDTVYWYQQGPGQDPQFLISFYEKMQSDKGSIPDRFSAQQFSDYHSELNMSSLELGDSALYFCASSSYRDEETQYFGPGTRLLVL.

The chain uses TRBV12-3 or TRBV12-4 and TRBJ1-1, with unresolved D. The length of the CDR3 is 11 residues. Deletions cut 6 bases from V and 1 base from J, with 3 bases between. CDR3 protein: CASSPNTEAFF. CDR3 DNA sequence: TGTGCCAGCAGCCCGAACACTGAAGCTTTCTTT.

J is TRBJ2-6 and V is TRBV7-8; D remains ambiguous. V gave up 5 bases and J gave up 0 bases, with 14 bases separating them. There are 17 residues in the CDR3. Germline V CDR1 and CDR2: SGHVS, FQNEAQ. The CDR3 loop is CASSPPKRFSGANVLTF. DNA of the CDR3: TGTGCCAGCAGCCCCCCTAAGAGGTTCTCTGGGGCCAACGTCCTGACTTTC.

The chain is built from TRBV11-2 and TRBJ2-2, with 7 bases identical to TRBD1. The J segment lost 4 bases and the V segment lost 5 bases, leaving 7 bases of the junction unmatched. CDR3 size: 15 residues. The germline V gene encodes CDR1 SGHAT and CDR2 FQNNGV. CDR3 coding DNA: TGTGCCAGCAGCGAGACAGGGCTCGGCACCGGGGAGCTGTTTTTT. This codes for CASSETGLGTGELFF.

This chain joins TRBV12-3 or TRBV12-4 and TRBJ1-2; D is unclear. Trimming removed 1 base at V and 10 bases at J, with 7 bases between. CDR3 size: 11 residues. The CDR3 DNA reads TGTGCCAGCAGTTTAGAGGTTGACTACACCTTC. This encodes CASSLEVDYTF.

This chain links TRBV4-3 with TRBJ1-5, with D unclear. CDR3 length: 17 amino acids. The ends were cut back, 0 bases at V and 0 bases at J, with 12 bases in the middle. Germline values: CDR1 LGHNA, CDR2 YSLEER. Written as DNA, the CDR3 is TGCGCCAGCAGCCAAGATCTTGATCCAGGTAGCAATCAGCCCCAGCATTTT. It yields the protein CASSQDLDPGSNQPQHF.

The rearrangement links TRBV12-3 or TRBV12-4 to TRBJ2-1, with TRBD1 as a possible D gene (5 bases). The V end was cut by 6 bases, the J end by 5 bases, with 11 bases between. The CDR3 extends over 13 amino acids. As DNA, the CDR3 is TGTGCCAGCAGGCCCGACAGCGACAATGAGCAGTTCTTC. Translating it yields CASRPDSDNEQFF.

The chain recombines TRBV30 with TRBJ1-6; D ambiguous. This CDR3 has 14 residues. Trimming stripped 2 bases from V and 4 bases from J, with 9 bases between. Per germline, CDR1 GTSNPN and CDR2 SVGIG (reference sequence). CDR3 residues: CAWSHERYNSPLHF. The CDR3 region has the DNA TGTGCCTGGAGTCACGAGCGATATAATTCACCCCTCCACTTT. Full variable domain (outside the CDR3, taken from reference TRBV30 and TRBJ1-6): SQTIHQWPATLVQPVGSPLSLECTVEGTSNPNLYWYRQAAGRGLQLLFYSVGIGQISSEVPQNLSASRPQDRQFILSSKKLLLSDSGFYLCAWSHERYNSPLHFGNGTRLTVT.

The chain couples TRBV5-1 to TRBJ2-1; D perhaps matches TRBD1 (6 bases). CDR3 length equals 15 residues. The germline gives CDR1 SGHRS, CDR2 YFSETQ. V lost 5 bases to trimming and J lost 4 bases, with 16 bases between them. CDR3 region: CASSPGDRGYNEQFF. In DNA, the CDR3 is TGCGCCAGCAGTCCAGGGGATCGGGGATACAATGAGCAGTTCTTC.

The chain employs TRBV7-9 and TRBJ1-1; D not certain. CDR3 length: 13 residues. Germline values: CDR1 SEHNR, CDR2 FQNEAQ (reference sequence). Trimming took 2 bases from V and 1 from J, leaving 5 bases between them. Written as DNA, the CDR3 is TGTGCCAGCAGCTTAAACGAGAACACTGAAGCTTTCTTT. This sequence encodes CASSLNENTEAFF.

This clonotype showed up just once. The V gene is TRBV20-1, the J gene TRBJ1-2; D remains unclear. CDR1 is DFQATT and CDR2 is SNEGSKA in the germline V gene (reference sequence). CDR3 size: 14 residues. V was clipped by 1 base and J by 7 bases, with 16 bases between them. This CDR3 reads CSARAPGKEGGYTF. For the CDR3, the DNA is TGCAGTGCTAGAGCTCCCGGGAAGGAGGGTGGCTACACCTTC.

CDR3 amino acids: CASSVGNNDRVTYNEQFF. Written as DNA, the CDR3 is TGTGCCAGCAGCGTTGGAAACAACGACAGAGTAACCTACAATGAGCAGTTCTTC. The chain employs TRBV9 and TRBJ2-1; a possible D gene is TRBD1 (5 bases). Trimming took 2 bases from V and 2 from J, leaving 20 bases between them. CDR3 size: 18 residues. Germline V gives CDR1 SGDLS, CDR2 YYNGEE.